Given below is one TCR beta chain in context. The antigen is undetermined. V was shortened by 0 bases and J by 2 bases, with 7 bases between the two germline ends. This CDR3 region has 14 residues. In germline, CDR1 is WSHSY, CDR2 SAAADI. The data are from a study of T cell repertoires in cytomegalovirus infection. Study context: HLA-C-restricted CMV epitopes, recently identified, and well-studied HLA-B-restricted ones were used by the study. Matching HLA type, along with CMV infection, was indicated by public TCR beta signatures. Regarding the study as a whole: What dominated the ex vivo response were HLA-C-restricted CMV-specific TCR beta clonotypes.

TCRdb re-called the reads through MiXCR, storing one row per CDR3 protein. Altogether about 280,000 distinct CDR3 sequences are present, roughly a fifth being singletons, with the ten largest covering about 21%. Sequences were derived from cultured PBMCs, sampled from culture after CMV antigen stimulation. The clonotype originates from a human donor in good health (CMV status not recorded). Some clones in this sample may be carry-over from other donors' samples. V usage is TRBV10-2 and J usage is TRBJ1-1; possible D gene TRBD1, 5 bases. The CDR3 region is CASSESRGNTEAFF. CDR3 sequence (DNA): TGCGCCAGCAGTGAGTCAAGGGGAAACACTGAAGCTTTCTTT.